This is a list of T cell receptor beta chains from one sample in a study of cytomegalovirus exposure and HLA in healthy donors. The protocol was immunoSEQ multiplex PCR, while the TCRdb copy is restricted to in-frame clones and leaves out a portion. The table has about 360,000 clones, 86% seen once; the top ten hold roughly 0.83%. The source material was PBMCs. All receptors derive from a young woman in good health and CMV-seronegative. The CDR3 runs from the conserved cysteine through the conserved F or W. The order of the fields is clone size, D gene, J gene, V gene, CDR3 protein, CDR3 DNA. D genes are given only for firm matches. Clone size is stated in some rows and not others, as once, few, many or a class when expanded.

clone size: .
D gene: .
J gene: TRBJ2-1
V gene: TRBV7-9
CDR3 protein: CASSLGAGQSYNEQFF
CDR3 DNA: TGTGCCAGCAGCTTAGGGGCTGGACAGTCCTACAATGAGCAGTTCTTC

clone size: .
D gene: TRBD2
J gene: TRBJ2-3
V gene: TRBV2
CDR3 protein: CASSQTTSGGAERDTQYF
CDR3 DNA: TGTGCCAGCAGTCAAACTACTAGCGGGGGGGCCGAGAGGGATACGCAGTATTTT

clone size: .
D gene: .
J gene: TRBJ2-2
V gene: TRBV27
CDR3 protein: CASSLRGGAGELFF
CDR3 DNA: TGTGCCAGCAGTTTAAGGGGGGGAGCCGGGGAGCTGTTTTTT

clone size: .
D gene: .
J gene: TRBJ2-1
V gene: TRBV5-1
CDR3 protein: CASSLGDAPSSYNEQFF
CDR3 DNA: TGCGCCAGCAGCTTGGGAGATGCACCGAGCTCCTACAATGAGCAGTTCTTC

clone size: .
D gene: .
J gene: TRBJ1-4
V gene: TRBV6-1
CDR3 protein: CASSESETIPAFNEKLFF
CDR3 DNA: TGTGCCAGCAGTGAATCGGAGACTATCCCAGCCTTTAATGAAAAACTGTTTTTT

clone size: .
D gene: TRBD1
J gene: TRBJ1-1
V gene: TRBV27
CDR3 protein: CASSLYPDRGPDTEAFF
CDR3 DNA: TGTGCCAGCAGTTTATATCCGGACAGGGGGCCGGACACTGAAGCTTTCTTT

clone size: few
D gene: .
J gene: TRBJ2-5
V gene: TRBV28
CDR3 protein: CASGRLQETQYF
CDR3 DNA: TGTGCCAGCGGACGACTACAAGAGACCCAGTACTTC

clone size: few
D gene: TRBD1
J gene: TRBJ2-4
V gene: TRBV7-9
CDR3 protein: CASSPNRGAAKNIQYF
CDR3 DNA: TGTGCCAGCAGCCCAAACAGGGGGGCGGCCAAAAACATTCAGTACTTC

clone size: .
D gene: TRBD2
J gene: TRBJ2-5
V gene: TRBV7-2
CDR3 protein: CASSPVGASGRTETQYF
CDR3 DNA: TGTGCCAGCAGCCCGGTGGGGGCTAGCGGGAGAACGGAGACCCAGTACTTC

clone size: .
D gene: TRBD2
J gene: TRBJ2-3
V gene: TRBV29-1
CDR3 protein: CSVEELADSTDTQYF
CDR3 DNA: TGCAGCGTTGAAGAACTAGCGGATAGCACAGATACGCAGTATTTT

clone size: .
D gene: .
J gene: TRBJ2-1
V gene: TRBV2
CDR3 protein: CVSTRSSYNEQFF
CDR3 DNA: TGTGTCTCTACTAGGAGCTCCTACAATGAGCAGTTCTTC

clone size: .
D gene: .
J gene: TRBJ2-5
V gene: TRBV2
CDR3 protein: CASSSVGAEETQYF
CDR3 DNA: TGTGCCAGCAGCTCGGTGGGGGCGGAAGAGACCCAGTACTTC

clone size: .
D gene: .
J gene: TRBJ1-3
V gene: TRBV6-1
CDR3 protein: CASSEIRYAENTIYF
CDR3 DNA: TGTGCCAGCAGTGAAATAAGGTACGCGGAAAACACCATATATTTT

clone size: .
D gene: .
J gene: TRBJ2-1
V gene: TRBV6-5
CDR3 protein: CASRNERSSYNEQFF
CDR3 DNA: TGTGCCAGCAGAAATGAGCGGAGCTCCTACAATGAGCAGTTCTTC

clone size: .
D gene: .
J gene: TRBJ2-5
V gene: TRBV5-1
CDR3 protein: CASSLNVQETQYF
CDR3 DNA: TGCGCCAGCAGCTTGAATGTACAAGAGACCCAGTACTTC

clone size: .
D gene: TRBD2
J gene: TRBJ2-3
V gene: TRBV7-9
CDR3 protein: CASSLRLAVVLGTQYF
CDR3 DNA: TGTGCCAGCAGCCTGCGACTAGCGGTAGTATTGGGTACGCAGTATTTT

clone size: .
D gene: .
J gene: TRBJ2-1
V gene: TRBV9
CDR3 protein: CASSVVGGRSYNEQFF
CDR3 DNA: TGTGCCAGCAGCGTAGTTGGCGGCCGCTCCTACAATGAGCAGTTCTTC

clone size: .
D gene: .
J gene: TRBJ1-5
V gene: TRBV4-1
CDR3 protein: CASRAGYSFNSNQPQHF
CDR3 DNA: TGCGCCAGCAGGGCAGGGTACTCCTTTAATAGCAATCAGCCCCAGCATTTT

clone size: .
D gene: TRBD2
J gene: TRBJ2-2
V gene: TRBV27
CDR3 protein: CASRAGGRSGELFF
CDR3 DNA: TGTGCCAGCAGAGCCGGCGGGAGGTCCGGGGAGCTGTTTTTT

clone size: .
D gene: .
J gene: TRBJ2-5
V gene: TRBV6-1
CDR3 protein: CASSELPLRGGETQYF
CDR3 DNA: TGTGCCAGCAGTGAATTGCCTTTACGGGGTGGAGAGACCCAGTACTTC

clone size: .
D gene: .
J gene: TRBJ1-3
V gene: TRBV15
CDR3 protein: CATSRDSRGEENTIYF
CDR3 DNA: TGTGCCACCAGCAGAGATTCCAGGGGAGAAGAAAACACCATATATTTT

clone size: .
D gene: .
J gene: TRBJ2-2
V gene: TRBV5-4
CDR3 protein: CASSLAYLRGRTGELFF
CDR3 DNA: TGTGCCAGCAGCTTGGCGTACTTACGCGGGCGGACCGGGGAGCTGTTTTTT

clone size: .
D gene: TRBD2
J gene: TRBJ2-7
V gene: TRBV4-1
CDR3 protein: CASSHSTRWAGGSYEQYF
CDR3 DNA: TGCGCCAGCAGCCATAGTACGAGATGGGCGGGGGGATCCTACGAGCAGTACTTC

clone size: few
D gene: TRBD1
J gene: TRBJ2-7
V gene: TRBV28
CDR3 protein: CAISTGANYEQYF
CDR3 DNA: TGTGCCATCAGTACAGGGGCGAACTACGAGCAGTACTTC

clone size: .
D gene: .
J gene: TRBJ1-1
V gene: TRBV4-1
CDR3 protein: CASSQGGRGAFF
CDR3 DNA: TGCGCCAGCAGCCAGGGGGGACGGGGAGCTTTCTTT